The text below deals with one T cell receptor (beta chain). As yet, its antigen is unknown. Unexposed donor CD4+ T cells date from about 2011-2018, before the COVID-19 pandemic. The entry originates in a study of CD4 T cells in relation to SARS-CoV-2 and coronaviruses. Deep TCR-beta sequencing used DNA from uncultured naive and memory CD4+ T cells. Profiled with immunoSEQ multiplex PCR; TCRdb holds only in-frame clones, not every one. The sample includes some 68,000 clones, 80% to 95% of them seen just once. Trimming stripped 4 bases from V and 0 bases from J, with 10 bases between. Per the germline V gene, CDR1 is LGHDT and CDR2 is YNNKEL (reference sequence). CDR3 length: 14 amino acids. The study, taken as a whole, reports: Pre-pandemic and post-infection samples never came from the same donor. In roughly 65% of donors, memory CD4+ clonotypes crossrecognized SARS-CoV-2 and at least one common cold coronavirus spike.

The sample taken for sequencing was naive CD4+ T cells from PBMCs. Subset specified: naive CD4+ T cells isolated by negative enrichment. The chain is built from TRBV3-1 (or the pseudogene TRBV3-2) and TRBJ2-7; D is perhaps TRBD2 (6 bases). This TCR came from a human donor in good health. The CDR3 coding sequence is TGTGCCAGCAGCCGACGGGACTTCTCCTACGAGCAGTACTTC. Its translation: CASSRRDFSYEQYF.